These 2 T cell receptor beta chains were all obtained from the same sample, sequenced in a study of cytomegalovirus exposure and HLA in healthy donors. PCR was performed using 60 Vbeta and 13 Jbeta primers. The assay was immunoSEQ multiplex PCR, and TCRdb's table has in-frame clones only and misses some. Here the sample spans roughly 180,000 clones, around 82% being singletons. Sequencing was carried out using PBMCs. These receptors were collected from a boy aged 5-17 years in good health and CMV-seronegative.

The chain recombines TRBV5-4 with TRBJ2-1; D perhaps matches TRBD2 (6 bases). Trimming shortened V by 0 bases and J by 10 bases, and 11 bases separated the two germline ends. CDR3 length equals 13 residues. Germline CDR1 SGHNT, CDR2 YYREEE (reference sequence). The CDR3: CASSLARLAEQFF. The CDR3 bases are TGTGCCAGCAGCTTGGCTCGTCTAGCGGAGCAGTTCTTC.

The chain links TRBV7-3 to TRBJ1-1, with TRBD1 identical over 9 bases. This CDR3 region has 14 residues. J gave up 1 base and V 4 bases, and 1 base lay outside the gene matches. Germline V gene data show CDR1 as SGHTA and CDR2 as FQGTGA. Here the CDR3 DNA reads TGTGCCAGCAGCTCGACAGGGGGGAACACTGAAGCTTTCTTT. It encodes CASSSTGGNTEAFF. Supplemented by reference TRBV7-3 and TRBJ1-1, the full variable domain reads GAGVSQTPSNKVTEKGKYVELRCDPISGHTALYWYRQSLGQGPEFLIYFQGTGAADDSGLPNDRFFAVRPEGSVSTLKIQRTERGDSAVYLCASSSTGGNTEAFFGQGTRLTVV.